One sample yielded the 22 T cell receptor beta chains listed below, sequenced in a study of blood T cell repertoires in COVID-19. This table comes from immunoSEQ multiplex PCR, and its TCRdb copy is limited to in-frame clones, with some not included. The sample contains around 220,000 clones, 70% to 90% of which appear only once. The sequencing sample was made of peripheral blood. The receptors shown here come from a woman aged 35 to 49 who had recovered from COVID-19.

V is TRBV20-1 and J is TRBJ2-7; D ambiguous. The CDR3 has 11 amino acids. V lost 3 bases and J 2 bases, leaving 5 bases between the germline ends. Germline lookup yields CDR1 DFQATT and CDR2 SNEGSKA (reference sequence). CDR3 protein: CSASHTYEQYF. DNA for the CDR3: TGCAGTGCTAGTCACACCTACGAGCAGTACTTC.

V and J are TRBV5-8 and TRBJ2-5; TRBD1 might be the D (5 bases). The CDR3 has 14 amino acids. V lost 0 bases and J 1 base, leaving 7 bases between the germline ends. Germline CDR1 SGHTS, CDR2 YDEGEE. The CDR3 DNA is TGTGCCAGCAGCTTGGGGGGCCTCCAAGAGACCCAGTACTTC. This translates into CASSLGGLQETQYF.

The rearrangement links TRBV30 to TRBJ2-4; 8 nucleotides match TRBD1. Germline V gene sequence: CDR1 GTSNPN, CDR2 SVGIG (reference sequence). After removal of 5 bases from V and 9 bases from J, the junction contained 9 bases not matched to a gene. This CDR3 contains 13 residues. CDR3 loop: CAWAGGGGGIQYF. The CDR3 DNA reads TGTGCCTGGGCAGGGGGCGGAGGCGGCATTCAGTACTTC.

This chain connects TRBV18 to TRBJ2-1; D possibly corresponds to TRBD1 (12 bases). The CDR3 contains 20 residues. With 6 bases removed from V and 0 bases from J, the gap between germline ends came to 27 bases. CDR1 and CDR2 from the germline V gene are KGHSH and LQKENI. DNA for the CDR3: TGTGCCAGCTCGAACCGGGACAGGGGGCTAGCGGGGGGCTCCTACAATGAGCAGTTCTTC. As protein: CASSNRDRGLAGGSYNEQFF.

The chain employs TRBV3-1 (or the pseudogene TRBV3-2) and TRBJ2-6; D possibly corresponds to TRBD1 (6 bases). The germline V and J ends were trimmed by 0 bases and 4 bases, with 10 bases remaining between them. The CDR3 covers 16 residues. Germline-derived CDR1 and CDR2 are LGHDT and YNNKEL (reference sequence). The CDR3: CASSQERGIGANVLTF. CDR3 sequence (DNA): TGTGCCAGCAGCCAAGAGAGGGGGATCGGGGCCAACGTCCTGACTTTC.

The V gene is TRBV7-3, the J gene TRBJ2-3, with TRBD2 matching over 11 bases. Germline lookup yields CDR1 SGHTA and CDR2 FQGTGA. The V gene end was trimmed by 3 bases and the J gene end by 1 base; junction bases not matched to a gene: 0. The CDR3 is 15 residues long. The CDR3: CASSLTSGGTDTQYF. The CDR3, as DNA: TGTGCCAGCAGCTTGACTAGCGGGGGCACAGATACGCAGTATTTT.

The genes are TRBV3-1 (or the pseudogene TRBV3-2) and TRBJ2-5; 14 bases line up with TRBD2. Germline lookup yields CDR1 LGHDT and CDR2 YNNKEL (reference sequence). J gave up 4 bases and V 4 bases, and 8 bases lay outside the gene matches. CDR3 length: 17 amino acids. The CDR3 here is CASSPYRTSGGRETQYF. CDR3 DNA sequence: TGTGCCAGCAGCCCCTACCGGACTAGCGGGGGGAGAGAGACCCAGTACTTC.

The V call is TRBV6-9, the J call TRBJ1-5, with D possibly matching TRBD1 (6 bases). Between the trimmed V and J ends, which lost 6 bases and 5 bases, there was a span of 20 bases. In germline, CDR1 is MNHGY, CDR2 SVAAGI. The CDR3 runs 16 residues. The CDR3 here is CASRGELDSSYQPQHF. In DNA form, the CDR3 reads TGTGCCAGCAGGGGAGAATTGGACAGCTCTTATCAGCCCCAGCATTTT.

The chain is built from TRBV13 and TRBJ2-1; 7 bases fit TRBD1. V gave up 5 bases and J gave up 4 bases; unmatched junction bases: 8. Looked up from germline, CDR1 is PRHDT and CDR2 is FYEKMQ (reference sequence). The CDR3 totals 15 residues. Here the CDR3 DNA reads TGTGCCAGCAGCGCCCGGACAGGACAATACAATGAGCAGTTCTTC. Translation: CASSARTGQYNEQFF.

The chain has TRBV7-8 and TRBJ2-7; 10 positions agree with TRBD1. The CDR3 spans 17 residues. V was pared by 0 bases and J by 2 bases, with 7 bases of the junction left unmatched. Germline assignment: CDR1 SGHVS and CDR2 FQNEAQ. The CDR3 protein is CASSLARGQGETYEQYF. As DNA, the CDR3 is TGTGCCAGCAGCTTAGCGCGAGGACAGGGGGAAACCTACGAGCAGTACTTC. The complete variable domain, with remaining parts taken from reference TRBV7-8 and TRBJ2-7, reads GAGVSQSPRYKVAKRGQDVALRCDPISGHVSLFWYQQALGQGPEFLTYFQNEAQLDKSGLPSDRFFAERPEGSVSTLKIQRTQQEDSAVYLCASSLARGQGETYEQYFGPGTRLTVT.

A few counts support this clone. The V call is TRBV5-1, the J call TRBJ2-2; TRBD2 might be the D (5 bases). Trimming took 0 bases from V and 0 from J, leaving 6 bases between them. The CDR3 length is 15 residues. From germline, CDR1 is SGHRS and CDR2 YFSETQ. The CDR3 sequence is CASSLGLTNTGELFF. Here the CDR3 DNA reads TGCGCCAGCAGCTTGGGACTAACGAACACCGGGGAGCTGTTTTTT.

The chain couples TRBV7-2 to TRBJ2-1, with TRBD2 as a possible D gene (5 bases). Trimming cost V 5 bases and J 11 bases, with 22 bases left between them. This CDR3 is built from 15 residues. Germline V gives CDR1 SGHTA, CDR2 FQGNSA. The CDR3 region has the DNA TGTGCCAGCAGCAGGGCGGGTGATAGCGCTTTAAAGCAGTTCTTC. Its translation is CASSRAGDSALKQFF.

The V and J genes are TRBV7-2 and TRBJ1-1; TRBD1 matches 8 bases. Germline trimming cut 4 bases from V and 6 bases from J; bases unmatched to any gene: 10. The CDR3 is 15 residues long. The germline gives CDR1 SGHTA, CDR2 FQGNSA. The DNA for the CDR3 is TGTGCCAGCAGCTCACAGACAGGGGTCTCTTCTGAAGCTTTCTTT. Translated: CASSSQTGVSSEAFF.

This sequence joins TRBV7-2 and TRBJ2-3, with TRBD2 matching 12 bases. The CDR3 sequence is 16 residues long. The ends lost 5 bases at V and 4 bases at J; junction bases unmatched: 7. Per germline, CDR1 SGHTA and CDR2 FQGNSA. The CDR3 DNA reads TGTGCCAGCAGCCTCGGACTAGCGGGGAAGTCAGATACGCAGTATTTT. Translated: CASSLGLAGKSDTQYF.

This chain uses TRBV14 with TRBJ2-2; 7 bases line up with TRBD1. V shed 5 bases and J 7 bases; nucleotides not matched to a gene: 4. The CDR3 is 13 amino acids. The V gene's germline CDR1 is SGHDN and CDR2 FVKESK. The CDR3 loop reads CASSEQGYGELFF. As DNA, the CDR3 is TGTGCCAGCAGCGAACAGGGGTACGGGGAGCTGTTTTTT.

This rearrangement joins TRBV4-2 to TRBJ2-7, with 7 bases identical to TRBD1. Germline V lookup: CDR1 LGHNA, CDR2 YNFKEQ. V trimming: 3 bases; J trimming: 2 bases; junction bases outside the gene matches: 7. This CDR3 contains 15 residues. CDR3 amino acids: CASSQNPGQPYEQYF. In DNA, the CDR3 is TGTGCCAGCAGCCAGAACCCGGGACAGCCCTACGAGCAGTACTTC.

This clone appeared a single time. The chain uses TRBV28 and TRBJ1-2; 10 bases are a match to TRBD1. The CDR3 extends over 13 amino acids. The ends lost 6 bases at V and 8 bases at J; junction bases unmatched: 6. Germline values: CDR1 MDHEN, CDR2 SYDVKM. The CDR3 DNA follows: TGTGCCAGCAGAGGACAGGGGGTAAAGGGCTACACCTTC. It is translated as CASRGQGVKGYTF.

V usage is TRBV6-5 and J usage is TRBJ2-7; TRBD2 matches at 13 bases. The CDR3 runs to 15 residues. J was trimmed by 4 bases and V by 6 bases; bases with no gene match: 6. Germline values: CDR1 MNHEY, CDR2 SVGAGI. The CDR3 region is CASSLRTSGRYEQYF. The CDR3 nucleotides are TGTGCCAGCAGCCTCCGGACTAGCGGGAGATACGAGCAGTACTTC.

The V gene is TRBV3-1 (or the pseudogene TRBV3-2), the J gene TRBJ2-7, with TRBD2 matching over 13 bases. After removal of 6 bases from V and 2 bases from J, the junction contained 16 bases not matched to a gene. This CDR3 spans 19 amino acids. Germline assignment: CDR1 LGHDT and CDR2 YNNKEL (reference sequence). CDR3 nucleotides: TGTGCCAGCAGATTACCTCCGGGACTAGCGGGAATAAACACCTACGAGCAGTACTTC. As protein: CASRLPPGLAGINTYEQYF.

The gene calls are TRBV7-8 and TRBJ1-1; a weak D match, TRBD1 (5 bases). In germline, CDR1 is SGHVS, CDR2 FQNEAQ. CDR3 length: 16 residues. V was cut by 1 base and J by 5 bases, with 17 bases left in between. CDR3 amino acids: CASSLEGSLRGTEAFF. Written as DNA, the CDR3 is TGTGCCAGCAGCTTAGAGGGCAGCCTCCGGGGGACTGAAGCTTTCTTT.

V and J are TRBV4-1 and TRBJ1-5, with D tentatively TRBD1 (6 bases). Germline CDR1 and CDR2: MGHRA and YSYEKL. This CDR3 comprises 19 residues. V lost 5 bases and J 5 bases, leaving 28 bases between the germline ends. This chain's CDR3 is CASSKNREGDLAGHQPQHF. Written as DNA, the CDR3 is TGCGCCAGCAGCAAAAACAGGGAGGGGGATTTGGCTGGGCATCAGCCCCAGCATTTT.

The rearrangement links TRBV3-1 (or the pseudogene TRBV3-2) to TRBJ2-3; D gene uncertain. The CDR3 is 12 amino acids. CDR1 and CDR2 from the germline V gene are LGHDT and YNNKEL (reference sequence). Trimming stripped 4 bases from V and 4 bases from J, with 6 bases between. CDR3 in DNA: TGTGCCAGCAGCCGACTGCCAGATACGCAGTATTTT. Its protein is CASSRLPDTQYF.